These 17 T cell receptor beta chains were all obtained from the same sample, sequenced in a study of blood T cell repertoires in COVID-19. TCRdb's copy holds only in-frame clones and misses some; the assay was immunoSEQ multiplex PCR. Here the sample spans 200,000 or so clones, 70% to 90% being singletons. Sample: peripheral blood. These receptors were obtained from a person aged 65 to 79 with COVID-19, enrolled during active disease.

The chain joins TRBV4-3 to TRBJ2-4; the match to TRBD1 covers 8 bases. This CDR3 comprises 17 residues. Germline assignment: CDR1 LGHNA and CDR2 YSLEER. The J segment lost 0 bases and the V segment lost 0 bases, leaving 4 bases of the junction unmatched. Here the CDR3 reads CASSQDDRGIAKNIQYF. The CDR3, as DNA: TGCGCCAGCAGCCAAGATGACAGGGGAATAGCCAAAAACATTCAGTACTTC.

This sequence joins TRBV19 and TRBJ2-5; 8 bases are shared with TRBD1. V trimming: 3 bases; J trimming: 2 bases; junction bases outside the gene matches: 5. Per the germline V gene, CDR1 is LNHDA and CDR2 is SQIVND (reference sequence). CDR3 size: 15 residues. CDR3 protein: CASSIAQGAQETQYF. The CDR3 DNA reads TGTGCCAGTAGTATTGCGCAGGGGGCTCAAGAGACCCAGTACTTC.

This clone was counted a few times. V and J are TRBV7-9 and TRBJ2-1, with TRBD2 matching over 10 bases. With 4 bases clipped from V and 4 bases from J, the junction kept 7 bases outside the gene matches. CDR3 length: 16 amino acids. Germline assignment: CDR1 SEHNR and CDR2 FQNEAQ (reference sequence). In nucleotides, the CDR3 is TGTGCCAGCAGCTCCCGGCCAGCGGGAGGGTACAATGAGCAGTTCTTC. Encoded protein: CASSSRPAGGYNEQFF.

The CDR3 region is CASSGTGYTEAFF. The CDR3 DNA reads as TGTGCCAGCAGTGGGACAGGGTACACTGAAGCTTTCTTT. The V call is TRBV28, the J call TRBJ1-1; 9 nucleotides line up with TRBD1. With V trimmed by 5 bases and J by 3 bases, 1 base remained unmatched. CDR3 length: 13 amino acids. CDR1 MDHEN and CDR2 SYDVKM come from the germline V gene.

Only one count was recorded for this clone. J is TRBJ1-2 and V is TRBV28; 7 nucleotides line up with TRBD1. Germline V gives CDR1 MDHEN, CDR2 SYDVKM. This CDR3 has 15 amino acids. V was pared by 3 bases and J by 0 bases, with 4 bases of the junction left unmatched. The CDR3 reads CASSLSGTANYGYTF. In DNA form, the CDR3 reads TGTGCCAGCAGTTTGAGTGGGACAGCTAACTATGGCTACACCTTC.

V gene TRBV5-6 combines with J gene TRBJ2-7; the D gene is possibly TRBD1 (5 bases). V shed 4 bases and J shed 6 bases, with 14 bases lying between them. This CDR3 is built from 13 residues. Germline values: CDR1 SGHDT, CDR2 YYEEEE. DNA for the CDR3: TGTGCCAGCAGCATGGCAGGGTTTCGCGAGCAGTACTTC. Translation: CASSMAGFREQYF.

The CDR3 DNA sequence: TGTGCCAGCAGCTTAGCGATGAGTAATCAGCCCCAGCATTTT. The encoded protein is CASSLAMSNQPQHF. The rearrangement links TRBV7-9 to TRBJ1-5; no clear D. V lost 0 bases and J 4 bases, leaving 7 bases between the germline ends. The germline gives CDR1 SEHNR, CDR2 FQNEAQ (reference sequence). The CDR3 length is 14 residues.

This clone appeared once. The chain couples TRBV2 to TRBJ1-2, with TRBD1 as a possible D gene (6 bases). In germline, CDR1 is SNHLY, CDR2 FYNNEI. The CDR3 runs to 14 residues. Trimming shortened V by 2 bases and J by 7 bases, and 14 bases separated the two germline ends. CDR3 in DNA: TGTGCCAGCAGTGAAAGGGGGGGACTGTTTGGCTACACCTTC. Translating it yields CASSERGGLFGYTF.

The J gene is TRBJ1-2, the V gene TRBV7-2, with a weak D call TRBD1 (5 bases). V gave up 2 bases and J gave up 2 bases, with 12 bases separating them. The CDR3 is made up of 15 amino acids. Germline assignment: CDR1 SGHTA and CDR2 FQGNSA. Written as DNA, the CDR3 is TGTGCCAGCAGCTTAATGACAGTGTCAAACTATGGCTACACCTTC. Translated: CASSLMTVSNYGYTF.

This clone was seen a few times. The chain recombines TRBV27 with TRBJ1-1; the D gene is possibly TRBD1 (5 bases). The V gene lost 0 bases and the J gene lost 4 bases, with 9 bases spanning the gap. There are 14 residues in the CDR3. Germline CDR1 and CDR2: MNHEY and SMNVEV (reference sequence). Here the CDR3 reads CASSLSPGGTEAFF. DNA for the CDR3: TGTGCCAGCAGTTTATCGCCCGGGGGCACTGAAGCTTTCTTT.

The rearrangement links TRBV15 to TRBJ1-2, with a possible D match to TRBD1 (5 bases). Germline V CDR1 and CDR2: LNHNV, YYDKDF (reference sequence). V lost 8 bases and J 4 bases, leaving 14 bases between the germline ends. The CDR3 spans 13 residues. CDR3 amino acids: CATSDIRLYGYTF. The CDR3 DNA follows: TGTGCCACCTCGGACATCCGACTCTATGGCTACACCTTC. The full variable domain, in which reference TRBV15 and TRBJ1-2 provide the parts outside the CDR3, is DAMVIQNPRYQVTQFGKPVTLSCSQTLNHNVMYWYQQKSSQAPKLLFHYYDKDFNNEADTPDNFQSRRPNTSFCFLDIRSPGLGDTAMYLCATSDIRLYGYTFGSGTRLTVV.

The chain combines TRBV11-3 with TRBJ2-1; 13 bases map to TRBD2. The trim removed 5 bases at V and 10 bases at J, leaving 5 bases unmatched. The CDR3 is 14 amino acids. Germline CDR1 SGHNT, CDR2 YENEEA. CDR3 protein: CASSATSGRAEQFF. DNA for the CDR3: TGTGCCAGCAGCGCAACTAGCGGGAGGGCCGAGCAGTTCTTC. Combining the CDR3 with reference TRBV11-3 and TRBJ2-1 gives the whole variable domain EAGVVQSPRYKIIEKKQPVAFWCNPISGHNTLYWYLQNLGQGPELLIRYENEEAVDDSQLPKDRFSAERLKGVDSTLKIQPAELGDSAVYLCASSATSGRAEQFFGPGTRLTVL.

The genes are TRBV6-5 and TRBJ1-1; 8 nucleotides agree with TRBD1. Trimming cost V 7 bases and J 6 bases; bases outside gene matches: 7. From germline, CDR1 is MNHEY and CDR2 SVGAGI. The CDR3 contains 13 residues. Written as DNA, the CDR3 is TGTGCCAGCACGAGGACAGGGACGTCTGAAGCTTTCTTT. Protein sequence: CASTRTGTSEAFF.

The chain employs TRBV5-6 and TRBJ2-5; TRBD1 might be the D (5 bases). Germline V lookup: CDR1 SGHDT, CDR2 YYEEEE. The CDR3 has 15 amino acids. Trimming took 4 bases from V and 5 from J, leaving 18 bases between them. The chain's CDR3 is CASSTISRVEETQYF. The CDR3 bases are TGTGCCAGCAGCACAATAAGCAGGGTGGAGGAGACCCAGTACTTC.

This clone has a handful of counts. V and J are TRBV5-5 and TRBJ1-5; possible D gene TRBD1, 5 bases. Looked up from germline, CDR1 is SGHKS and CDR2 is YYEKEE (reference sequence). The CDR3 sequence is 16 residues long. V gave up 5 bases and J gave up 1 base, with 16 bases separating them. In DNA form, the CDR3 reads TGTGCCAGCAGGCCGCTCGGAGGGGTGAGCAATCAGCCCCAGCATTTT. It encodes CASRPLGGVSNQPQHF.

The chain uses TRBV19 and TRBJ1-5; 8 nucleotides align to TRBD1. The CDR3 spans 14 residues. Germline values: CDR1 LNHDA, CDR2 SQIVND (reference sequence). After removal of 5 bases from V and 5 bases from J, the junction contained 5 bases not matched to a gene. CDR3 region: CASSVDREHQPQHF. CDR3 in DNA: TGTGCCAGTAGTGTGGACAGGGAACATCAGCCCCAGCATTTT.

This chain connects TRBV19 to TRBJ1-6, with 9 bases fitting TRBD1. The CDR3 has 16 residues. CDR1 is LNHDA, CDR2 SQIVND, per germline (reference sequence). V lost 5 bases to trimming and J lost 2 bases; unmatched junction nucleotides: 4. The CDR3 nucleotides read TGTGCCAGTAGTGGTAGACAGGGGGCCTATAATTCACCCCTCCACTTT. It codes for CASSGRQGAYNSPLHF.